This T cell receptor beta chain appears in the sequencing data of a study of shared clonotypes between healthy human individuals. About the research overall: The cohort comprised a couple of women and a few men. Their ages spanned 18 to 49 years.

Findings and caveats of the study: Clonotypes shared by all four donors outscored non-shared clonotypes in generation probability. Tissue TCR repertoires likely differ from these blood-only repertoires.

The run depth of the assay was deep. Repertoires were generated with immunoSEQ multiplex PCR, while TCRdb's copy carries only in-frame clones and drops some. In the table there are some 2,000,000 clones, 90% to 97% of which are singletons. Comments on this clone: The target antigen is unknown.

The junction had 9 bases not matched to a gene; V was cut back by 8 bases and J by 7 bases. The CDR3 is 14 amino acids. Germline lookup yields CDR1 SNHLY and CDR2 FYNNEI. The material sequenced was naive CD4+ T cells sorted from blood. Indicated subset: CD45RA+ positively selected. V usage is TRBV2 and J usage is TRBJ2-4; 9 nucleotides match TRBD1. The receptor comes from a young man in good health. In DNA, the CDR3 is TGTGCCAGCGGACCCCGTGGACAGGGGAACATTCAGTACTTC. This codes for CASGPRGQGNIQYF.